This entry is about one TCR beta chain. The antigen remains unidentified. This CDR3 has 16 residues. From germline, CDR1 is KGHSH and CDR2 LQKENI. The V and J ends lost 3 bases and 5 bases, in that order; junction bases with no gene match: 11. Donors comprised only Caucasian adults living in Nashville, Tennessee. Subsets obtained from CD4+ cells comprised CD45RA+ naive and CD45RA-negative memory cells. The data are from a study of shared clonotypes between healthy human individuals. Study-level points and caveats: A limitation of the genetic and exposure-history diversity represented arose from few donors. Across subsets, estimated richness was generally greater for naive than for memory populations.

TCRdb's copy holds only in-frame clones and misses some; the assay was immunoSEQ multiplex PCR. The table has about 1 million clones, roughly 70% seen once; the top ten hold over 1.3%. V and J are TRBV18 and TRBJ2-7; 9 positions agree with TRBD1. Sequenced material: memory CD4+ T cells sorted from blood. Subset reported: CD45RA-negative fraction. The TCR originated in a man between 18 and 35 years old in good health. The CDR3 loop is CASSPLPGTGNNEQYF. CDR3 coding DNA: TGTGCCAGCTCACCGCTCCCGGGGACAGGGAATAACGAGCAGTACTTC.